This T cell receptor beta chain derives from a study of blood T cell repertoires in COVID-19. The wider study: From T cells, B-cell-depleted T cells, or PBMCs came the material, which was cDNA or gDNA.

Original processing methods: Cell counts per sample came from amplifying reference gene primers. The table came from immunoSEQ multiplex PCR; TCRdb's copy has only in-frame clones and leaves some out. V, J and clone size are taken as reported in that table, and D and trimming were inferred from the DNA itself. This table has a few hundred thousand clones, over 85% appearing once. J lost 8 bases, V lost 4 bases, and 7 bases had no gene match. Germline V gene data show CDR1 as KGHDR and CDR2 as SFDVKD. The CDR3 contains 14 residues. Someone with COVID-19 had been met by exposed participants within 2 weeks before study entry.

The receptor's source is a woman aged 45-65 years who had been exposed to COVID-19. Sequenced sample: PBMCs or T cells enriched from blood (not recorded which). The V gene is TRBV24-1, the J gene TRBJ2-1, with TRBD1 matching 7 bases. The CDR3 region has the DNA TGTGCCACCAGTGACGACAGGGCGGACTATGAGCAGTTCTTC. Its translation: CATSDDRADYEQFF.